The clone carrying this T cell receptor (beta chain) was seen a handful of times. What it binds is not known. Vbeta (60) and Jbeta (13) primers were used in the PCR. Sequencing used immunoSEQ multiplex PCR; TCRdb keeps in-frame clones, though not all of them. The sample lists some 140,000 clones; 65% to 75% were seen once. The sample comes from a study of cytomegalovirus exposure and HLA in healthy donors. This CDR3 region has 13 residues. The germline gives CDR1 MNHNY, CDR2 SVGAGI (reference sequence). V was cut by 1 base and J by 5 bases, with 8 bases left in between. Study conclusions and caveats: Most likely, a cluster of highly shared sequence variants arose as a sequencing artifact. Within a later analysis, the majority of CMV-associated TCR beta chains appeared HLA-restricted. Altogether, about 160 TCR beta chains were recorded as cytomegalovirus-associated.

The V gene is TRBV6-6, the J gene TRBJ2-5; no reliable D call. Sequenced: PBMCs. This TCR was recovered from a man younger than 35 in good health and CMV-seronegative. DNA for the CDR3: TGTGCCAGCAGTTACTACCAGAGGGAGACCCAGTACTTC. Translating it yields CASSYYQRETQYF.